Listed here are 8 T cell receptor beta chains from one sample, sequenced in a study of blood T cells in healthy people across ages. Together with a sample-barcoded 5' primer, a J-beta primer mix was included in a second PCR lasting about 7 to 11 cycles. TCRdb reprocessed the 5' RACE reads via MiXCR and lists one record per CDR3 protein. Found here are hundreds of thousands of distinct CDR3 sequences, around 41% of them singletons; the top ten hold around 30%. The sample was blood. These TCRs come from a man older than 75 in good health.

This sequence joins TRBV5-6 and TRBJ1-1; no clear D gene. V was shortened by 2 bases and J by 0 bases, with 11 bases between the two germline ends. This CDR3 has 15 residues. Looked up from germline, CDR1 is SGHDT and CDR2 is YYEEEE. CDR3 sequence: CASSFSAILNTEAFF. As DNA, the CDR3 is TGTGCCAGCAGCTTTTCGGCGATCTTGAACACTGAAGCTTTCTTT.

The chain has TRBV18 and TRBJ2-3; D not resolved. Germline values: CDR1 KGHSH, CDR2 LQKENI. Trimming took off 2 bases at V and 2 bases at J, with 11 bases between the two ends. The CDR3 is made up of 15 amino acids. This chain's CDR3 is CASSPIQSNTDTQYF. The DNA of the CDR3 is TGTGCCAGCTCACCAATACAGAGTAACACAGATACGCAGTATTTT.

The chain uses TRBV20-1 and TRBJ1-6; D ambiguous. CDR1 DFQATT and CDR2 SNEGSKA come from the germline V gene (reference sequence). With 1 base removed from V and 0 bases from J, the gap between germline ends came to 10 bases. The CDR3 is 16 residues long. CDR3 protein: CSARVSGSSYNSPLHF. The CDR3 DNA is TGCAGTGCTAGAGTTTCGGGTAGCTCCTATAATTCACCCCTCCACTTT.

Remarks on this clonotype: One junction end does not reproduce the germline sequence, and a read error may be involved. The V call is TRBV6-1, the J call TRBJ2-7; TRBD2 agrees at 11 bases. This CDR3 spans 18 amino acids. Germline assignment: CDR1 MNHNS and CDR2 SASEGT. The CDR3 nucleotides are TGTGCCAGCAGTAGACAGACAACTAGCGGGAGTTCCTCCGACGAGCAGTACTTC. It yields the protein CASSRQTTSGSSSDEQYF.

The chain recombines TRBV6-5 with TRBJ1-1; TRBD1 matches 10 bases. V trimming: 7 bases; J trimming: 0 bases; junction bases outside the gene matches: 8. Germline CDR1 MNHEY, CDR2 SVGAGI. The CDR3 is 16 residues long. The DNA for the CDR3 is TGTGCCAGCACAGGGACAGGGGCCGCTATGAACACTGAAGCTTTCTTT. Amino acid sequence: CASTGTGAAMNTEAFF.

The chain couples TRBV6-2 or TRBV6-3 to TRBJ1-2; no definite D call. This CDR3 is 13 amino acids long. Trimming removed 6 bases at V and 4 bases at J, with 12 bases between. The germline CDR1 and CDR2 sequences are MNHEY and SVGEGT. The DNA for the CDR3 is TGTGCCAGCAGGATAGGAGCTAGCTATGGCTACACCTTC. Amino acids: CASRIGASYGYTF.

The gene calls are TRBV10-1 and TRBJ2-7, with 8 bases matching TRBD2. J gave up 3 bases and V 8 bases, and 6 bases lay outside the gene matches. Germline loops: CDR1 WNHNN, CDR2 SYGVQD (reference sequence). This CDR3 has 13 amino acids. DNA of the CDR3: TGCGCCAGCCAAGGGGCGGGAGGCTACGAGCAGTACTTC. Amino acids: CASQGAGGYEQYF.

The J gene is TRBJ2-5, the V gene TRBV27, with TRBD2 matching over 7 bases. The CDR3 runs 15 residues. With V trimmed by 3 bases and J by 1 base, 5 bases remained unmatched. Per the germline V gene, CDR1 is MNHEY and CDR2 is SMNVEV (reference sequence). The CDR3 sequence is CASSFSGRFQETQYF. CDR3 nucleotides: TGTGCCAGCAGTTTTAGCGGGCGGTTCCAAGAGACCCAGTACTTC.